These 10 T cell receptor beta chains share one sample of origin, sequenced in a study of human T cells and chemical hapten exposure. As the library was built, unique molecular identifiers were attached to individual cDNA molecules. A single record per CDR3 protein comes from TCRdb applying MiXCR to the reads. Here the sample spans around 120,000 distinct CDR3 sequences, approximately 9.3% being singletons. Unfractionated whole blood was the source from which total RNA was extracted. The source material was whole blood. These receptors all stem from a human donor in good health. Some clones in this sample may be carry-over from other donors' samples.

There are a few counts of this clonotype. The chain employs TRBV7-6 and TRBJ2-1, with D perhaps matching TRBD1 (5 bases). The V end was cut by 3 bases, the J end by 4 bases, with 13 bases between. CDR3 size: 15 residues. CDR1 is SGHVS and CDR2 is FNYEAQ in the germline V gene. CDR3 DNA sequence: TGTGCCAGCAGCTTGGACATCCAAACATACAATGAGCAGTTCTTC. Its translation is CASSLDIQTYNEQFF.

This chain links TRBV27 with TRBJ2-1; D ambiguous. The CDR3 is made up of 13 amino acids. V was cut by 3 bases and J by 6 bases, with 9 bases left in between. The V gene's germline CDR1 is MNHEY and CDR2 SMNVEV (reference sequence). The CDR3 nucleotides read TGTGCCAGCAGTTTCGTGGCAGGCAATGAGCAGTTCTTC. It is translated as CASSFVAGNEQFF.

This clonotype was observed a handful of times. This chain joins TRBV29-1 and TRBJ2-2, with TRBD1 matching over 7 bases. CDR1 SQVTM and CDR2 ANQGSEA come from the germline V gene. The trim removed 3 bases at V and 3 bases at J, leaving 4 bases unmatched. CDR3 size: 14 residues. CDR3 in amino acids: CSVDSQGDTGELFF. The CDR3, as DNA: TGCAGCGTTGACTCGCAGGGGGACACCGGGGAGCTGTTTTTT.

This clonotype was recorded at least ten times. The chain has TRBV12-5 and TRBJ1-5; 9 bases match TRBD1. The CDR3 sequence is 17 residues long. CDR1 is LGHNT, CDR2 FRNRAP, per germline. Trimming at V came to 5 bases and at J to 5 bases, leaving 13 bases not matched to a gene. CDR3 loop: CASGPWTGDIGDQPQHF. The CDR3 DNA reads TGTGCTAGTGGTCCCTGGACAGGGGATATCGGAGATCAGCCCCAGCATTTT.

The rearrangement links TRBV24-1 to TRBJ2-1; 7 positions agree with TRBD2. This CDR3 has 13 residues. The V and J ends lost 5 bases and 7 bases, in that order; junction bases with no gene match: 4. Germline V lookup: CDR1 KGHDR, CDR2 SFDVKD. The DNA for the CDR3 is TGTGCCACCAGTGGCGGGAGCCCAAATGAGCAGTTCTTC. Its translation: CATSGGSPNEQFF.

This clonotype was counted many times. The gene calls are TRBV29-1 and TRBJ1-2, with D perhaps TRBD1 (5 bases). V was cut by 6 bases and J by 4 bases, with 18 bases left in between. Germline assignment: CDR1 SQVTM and CDR2 ANQGSEA. The CDR3 runs to 14 residues. Here the CDR3 DNA reads TGCAGCGTCTCCACAGGCGCGGACGGCTATGGCTACACCTTC. Translation gives CSVSTGADGYGYTF. Combining the CDR3 with reference TRBV29-1 and TRBJ1-2 gives the whole variable domain SAVISQKPSRDICQRGTSLTIQCQVDSQVTMMFWYRQQPGQSLTLIATANQGSEATYESGFVIDKFPISRPNLTFSTLTVSNMSPEDSSIYLCSVSTGADGYGYTFGSGTRLTVV.

This clonotype has just a few counts. The CDR3 DNA reads as TGTGCCACCAGCAGAGAAGTACAGCAGCTCGAGCAGTTCTTC. It translates to CATSREVQQLEQFF. The chain employs TRBV15 and TRBJ2-1; D is undetermined. Trimming stripped 0 bases from V and 10 bases from J, with 13 bases between. Germline CDR1 reads LNHNV; CDR2 reads YYDKDF (reference sequence). The CDR3 loop spans 14 amino acids.

The rearrangement links TRBV6-2 or TRBV6-3 to TRBJ2-7; TRBD1 matches 12 bases. Unmatched junction bases numbered 3, after V lost 0 bases and J lost 3 bases. The CDR3 sequence is 16 residues long. CDR1 is MNHEY, CDR2 SVGEGT, per germline. The CDR3, as DNA: TGTGCCAGCAGTTACTCGGGACAGGGGGCGGACTACGAGCAGTACTTC. Translated, it gives CASSYSGQGADYEQYF.

In its sample, this clonotype was seen many times. This chain connects TRBV6-5 to TRBJ1-1, with D unresolved. Trimming shortened V by 8 bases and J by 7 bases, and 20 bases separated the two germline ends. Germline-derived CDR1 and CDR2 are MNHEY and SVGAGI. The CDR3 covers 14 residues. The DNA of the CDR3 is TGTGCCAGCTTGCCTAGGCCGACATGGAGTGAAGCTTTCTTT. This sequence encodes CASLPRPTWSEAFF.

This rearrangement joins TRBV3-1 to TRBJ1-5, with 10 bases identical to TRBD1. Germline V lookup: CDR1 LGHDT, CDR2 YNNKEL (reference sequence). There are 14 residues in the CDR3. Trimming at V came to 8 bases and at J to 3 bases, leaving 4 bases not matched to a gene. The CDR3 loop reads CASSTGGHNQPQHF. The CDR3 DNA reads as TGTGCCAGCTCGACAGGGGGCCACAATCAGCCCCAGCATTTT.